One and the same sample provided the 17 T cell receptor beta chains below, sequenced in a study of shared clonotypes between healthy human individuals (dated by TCRdb to the early 2020s). Libraries came from the immunoSEQ multiplex PCR assay. In its TCRdb copy, this immuneACCESS table keeps in-frame sequences only and misses some clones. Where compared with another copy, unresolved V genes explain less than half of these, and the others have no known cause. This sample has millions of clones in its table, and roughly 94% of those were observed once. The ten largest clones represent roughly 1.1% of the sample. CD8 naive samples consisted of CD45RO-negative cells that were positively selected for CCR7, yielding a CD45RA+CCR7+ population without TemRA cells. The sample consisted of naive CD8+ T cells sorted from blood. What the cell subset or site label conveys for this sample: CD45RA+CCR7+. Every receptor here comes from a man between 18 and 29 years old in good health.

This clone was seen repeatedly, ten times or more. One junction end disagrees with the germline gene, perhaps due to a read error. The sample carries other DNA sequences with the same CDR3. The rearrangement links TRBV7-2 to TRBJ2-6; D is ambiguous. The CDR3 has 13 amino acids. Per germline, CDR1 SGHTA and CDR2 FQGNSA. CDR3 sequence (DNA): TGTGCCAGCAGCCTAGCTGGGGCCAACGTCCTGACTTTC. Translating gives CASSLAGANVLTF.

The genes are TRBV7-9 and TRBJ1-4, with 10 bases aligning to TRBD1. Germline trimming cut 6 bases from V and 8 bases from J; bases unmatched to any gene: 9. Looked up from germline, CDR1 is SEHNR and CDR2 is FQNEAQ (reference sequence). This CDR3 is 15 amino acids long. The CDR3 is CASRPPGQGNEKLFF. The CDR3 coding sequence is TGTGCCAGCAGACCGCCGGGACAGGGGAACGAAAAACTGTTTTTT.

V usage is TRBV7-9 and J usage is TRBJ2-1; 7 bases match TRBD2. The germline V gene has CDR1 SEHNR and CDR2 FQNEAQ (reference sequence). CDR3 length equals 14 residues. V trimming: 3 bases; J trimming: 8 bases; junction bases outside the gene matches: 7. CDR3 protein: CASSFGGVSDEQFF. The CDR3 region has the DNA TGTGCCAGCAGCTTTGGGGGGGTGTCGGATGAGCAGTTCTTC.

This clone appeared a single time. The V and J genes are TRBV28 and TRBJ1-4; D gene ambiguous. Germline CDR1 is MDHEN and CDR2 is SYDVKM. The CDR3 totals 13 residues. Trimming shortened V by 7 bases and J by 4 bases, and 10 bases separated the two germline ends. CDR3 amino acids: CASNTPSNEKLFF. The CDR3 DNA sequence: TGTGCCAGCAATACACCCAGTAATGAAAAACTGTTTTTT.

This CDR3 reads CAISGGQSSYEQYF. The CDR3, as DNA: TGTGCCATCAGTGGGGGACAGAGCTCCTACGAGCAGTACTTC. The chain recombines TRBV10-3 with TRBJ2-7; 7 bases fit TRBD1. The V segment lost 4 bases and the J segment 0 bases; nucleotides outside the gene matches: 3. CDR3 length: 14 amino acids. In germline, CDR1 is ENHRY, CDR2 SYGVKD.

This chain uses TRBV6-5 with TRBJ2-7; D may be TRBD1 (6 bases). Per germline, CDR1 MNHEY and CDR2 SVGAGI. The ends were cut back, 0 bases at V and 0 bases at J, with 9 bases in the middle. This CDR3 has 15 amino acids. The CDR3 DNA reads TGTGCCAGCAGTTACTCAGTGGACAGCTCCTACGAGCAGTACTTC. The encoded protein is CASSYSVDSSYEQYF.

The gene calls are TRBV12-5 and TRBJ2-7; D not certain. This CDR3 is 15 amino acids long. Germline loops: CDR1 LGHNT, CDR2 FRNRAP. V lost 5 bases to trimming and J lost 0 bases, with 14 bases between them. CDR3 DNA: TGTGCTAGTGGTCCAGAATCATGGAGCTCCTACGAGCAGTACTTC. Translation: CASGPESWSSYEQYF.

The V gene is TRBV27, the J gene TRBJ2-7; 7 nucleotides line up with TRBD2. The CDR3 totals 15 residues. V shed 6 bases and J 4 bases; nucleotides not matched to a gene: 12. Germline values: CDR1 MNHEY, CDR2 SMNVEV (reference sequence). The CDR3 protein is CASSPLGERDYEQYF. In DNA form, the CDR3 reads TGTGCCAGCAGCCCCCTGGGGGAGCGGGATTACGAGCAGTACTTC.

The chain employs TRBV6-5 and TRBJ1-1; D not certain. Trimming removed 0 bases from V and 6 bases from J, with 8 bases in between. Per the germline V gene, CDR1 is MNHEY and CDR2 is SVGAGI. The CDR3 is 13 residues long. The CDR3 reads CASSYSFFAEAFF. For the CDR3, the DNA is TGTGCCAGCAGTTACTCATTCTTCGCTGAAGCTTTCTTT.

The chain uses TRBV6-1 and TRBJ2-1; D ambiguous. Germline-derived CDR1 and CDR2 are MNHNS and SASEGT. The CDR3 totals 12 residues. With 2 bases removed from V and 12 bases from J, the gap between germline ends came to 11 bases. CDR3 bases: TGTGCCAGCAGTGAAACTTCTCGACTGCAGTTCTTC. Protein: CASSETSRLQFF.

The chain joins TRBV28 to TRBJ2-7, with D perhaps matching TRBD1 or TRBD2 (5 bases each). CDR3 length equals 14 residues. Germline assignment: CDR1 MDHEN and CDR2 SYDVKM. The V and J ends lost 7 bases and 6 bases respectively, with 19 bases between them. CDR3 nucleotide sequence: TGTGCCAGCACCCCCGTTGCCCTAGGGACCGAGCAGTACTTC. Its translation: CASTPVALGTEQYF. Full variable domain (rest looked up from reference TRBV28 and TRBJ2-7): DVKVTQSSRYLVKRTGEKVFLECVQDMDHENMFWYRQDPGLGLRLIYFSYDVKMKEKGDIPEGYSVSREKKERFSLILESASTNQTSMYLCASTPVALGTEQYFGPGTRLTVT.

J is TRBJ1-3 and V is TRBV7-9, with 7 bases lining up with TRBD1. The CDR3 length is 17 residues. Per germline, CDR1 SEHNR and CDR2 FQNEAQ (reference sequence). Losses at the gene ends were 4 bases for V and 0 bases for J; bases not matched to a gene: 9. The CDR3: CASSSTTGAFSGNTIYF. In DNA form, the CDR3 reads TGTGCCAGCAGCTCAACAACAGGGGCCTTCTCTGGAAACACCATATATTTT.

CDR3 amino acids: CASSHTGLYGYTF. Here the CDR3 DNA reads TGTGCCAGCAGCCACACAGGTCTCTATGGCTACACCTTC. The V and J genes are TRBV14 and TRBJ1-2; tentatively, D is TRBD1 (5 bases). Trimming left V 3 bases short and J 4 bases short, with 9 bases between. The CDR3 spans 13 residues. From germline, CDR1 is SGHDN and CDR2 FVKESK.

This rearrangement joins TRBV27 to TRBJ1-1, with D maybe TRBD1 (6 bases). V gave up 7 bases and J gave up 4 bases, with 16 bases separating them. The V gene's germline CDR1 is MNHEY and CDR2 SMNVEV (reference sequence). This CDR3 comprises 14 residues. The CDR3 DNA reads as TGTGCCAGCACCACCGGGGGGCTGAGCACTGAAGCTTTCTTT. It is translated as CASTTGGLSTEAFF.

A remark on this clone: At the DNA level, this CDR3 is encoded by other sequences in the same sample as well. The V and J genes are TRBV5-6 and TRBJ2-2; D gene ambiguous. The CDR3 is made up of 13 amino acids. The V end lost 4 bases, the J end lost 4 bases, and 8 bases lay between the germline ends. Germline-derived CDR1 and CDR2 are SGHDT and YYEEEE. CDR3 coding DNA: TGTGCCAGCAGCCCCGGAATCACCGGGGAGCTGTTTTTT. This sequence encodes CASSPGITGELFF.

This clone was found a few times. The J gene is TRBJ1-2, the V gene TRBV27, with unresolved D. Trimming cost V 5 bases and J 1 base, with 14 bases left between them. Germline lookup yields CDR1 MNHEY and CDR2 SMNVEV (reference sequence). The CDR3 has 15 amino acids. CDR3 DNA: TGTGCCAGCAGTGGGGTAGGGTTGGGTAACTATGGCTACACCTTC. Translated, it gives CASSGVGLGNYGYTF.

As for this clone: Other nucleotide sequences in the sample specify the same CDR3. The genes are TRBV28 and TRBJ2-2; D remains unclear. Germline CDR1 reads MDHEN; CDR2 reads SYDVKM. V dropped 5 bases and J dropped 5 bases, with 6 bases sitting between them. The CDR3 has 12 amino acids. CDR3 bases: TGTGCCAGCAGTCGTGGGACCGGGGAGCTGTTTTTT. It yields the protein CASSRGTGELFF.